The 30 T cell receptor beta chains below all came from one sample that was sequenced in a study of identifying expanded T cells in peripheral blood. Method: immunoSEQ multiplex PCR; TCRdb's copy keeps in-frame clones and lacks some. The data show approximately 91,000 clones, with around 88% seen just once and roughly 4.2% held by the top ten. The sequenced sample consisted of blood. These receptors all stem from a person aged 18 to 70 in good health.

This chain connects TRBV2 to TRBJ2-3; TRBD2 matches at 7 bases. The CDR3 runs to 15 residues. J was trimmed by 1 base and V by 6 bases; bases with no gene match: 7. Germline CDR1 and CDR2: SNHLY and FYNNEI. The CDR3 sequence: CASRKGSGGTDTQYF. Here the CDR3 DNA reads TGTGCCAGCAGGAAAGGAAGCGGGGGCACAGATACGCAGTATTTT.

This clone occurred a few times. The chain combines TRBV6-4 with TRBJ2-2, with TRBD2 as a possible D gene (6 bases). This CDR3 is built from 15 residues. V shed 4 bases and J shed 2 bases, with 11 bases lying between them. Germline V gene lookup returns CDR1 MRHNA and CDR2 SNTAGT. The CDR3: CASSGGAGNTGELFF. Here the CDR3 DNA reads TGTGCCAGCAGTGGAGGAGCGGGCAACACCGGGGAGCTGTTTTTT.

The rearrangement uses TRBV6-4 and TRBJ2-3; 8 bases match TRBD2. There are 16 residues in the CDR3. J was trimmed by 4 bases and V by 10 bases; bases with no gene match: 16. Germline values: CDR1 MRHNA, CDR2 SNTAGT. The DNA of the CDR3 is TGTGCCACCTCCCACCTCGGGGGGGCCGGTGCAGATACGCAGTATTTT. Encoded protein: CATSHLGGAGADTQYF.

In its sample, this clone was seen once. The CDR3 DNA follows: TGTGCCTGGACGGTTAACACTGAAGCTTTCTTT. It codes for CAWTVNTEAFF. V is TRBV30 and J is TRBJ1-1; D not resolved. Looked up from germline, CDR1 is GTSNPN and CDR2 is SVGIG (reference sequence). CDR3 length equals 11 residues. Trimming took 4 bases from V and 2 from J, leaving 5 bases between them.

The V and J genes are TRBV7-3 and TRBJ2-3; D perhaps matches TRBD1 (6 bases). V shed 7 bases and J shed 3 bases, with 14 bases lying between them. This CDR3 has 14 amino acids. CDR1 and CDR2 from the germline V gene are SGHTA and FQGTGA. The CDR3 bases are TGTGCCAGCAAATCTGGGGGCACAACAGATACGCAGTATTTT. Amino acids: CASKSGGTTDTQYF.

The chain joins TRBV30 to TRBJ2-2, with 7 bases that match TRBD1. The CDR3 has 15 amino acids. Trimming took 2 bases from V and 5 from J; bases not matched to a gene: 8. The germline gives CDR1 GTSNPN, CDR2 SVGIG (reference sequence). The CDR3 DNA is TGTGCCTGGAGTCCCCGGGACAGAGAGACCGGGGAGCTGTTTTTT. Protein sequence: CAWSPRDRETGELFF.

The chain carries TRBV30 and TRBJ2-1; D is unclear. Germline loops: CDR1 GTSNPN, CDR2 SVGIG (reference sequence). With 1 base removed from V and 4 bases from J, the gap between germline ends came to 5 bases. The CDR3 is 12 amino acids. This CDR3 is CAWSGLYNEQFF. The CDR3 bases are TGTGCCTGGAGTGGGTTATACAATGAGCAGTTCTTC. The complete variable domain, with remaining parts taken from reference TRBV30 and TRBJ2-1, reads SQTIHQWPATLVQPVGSPLSLECTVEGTSNPNLYWYRQAAGRGLQLLFYSVGIGQISSEVPQNLSASRPQDRQFILSSKKLLLSDSGFYLCAWSGLYNEQFFGPGTRLTVL.

CDR3 residues: CASNPMGQNTDTQYF. The CDR3 DNA is TGTGCCAGCAACCCAATGGGGCAGAACACAGATACGCAGTATTTT. The genes are TRBV6-6 and TRBJ2-3; D is perhaps TRBD1 (5 bases). The germline gives CDR1 MNHNY, CDR2 SVGAGI (reference sequence). Trimming took off 7 bases at V and 2 bases at J, with 16 bases between the two ends. The CDR3 runs 15 residues.

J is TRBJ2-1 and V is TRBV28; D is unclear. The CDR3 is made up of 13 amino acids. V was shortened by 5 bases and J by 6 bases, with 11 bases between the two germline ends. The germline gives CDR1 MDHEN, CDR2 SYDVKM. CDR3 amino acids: CASSPGSGNEQFF. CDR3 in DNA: TGTGCCAGCAGTCCGGGCTCAGGCAATGAGCAGTTCTTC.

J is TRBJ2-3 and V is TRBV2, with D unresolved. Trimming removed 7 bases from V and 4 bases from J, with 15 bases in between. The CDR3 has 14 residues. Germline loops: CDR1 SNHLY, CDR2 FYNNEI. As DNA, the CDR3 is TGTGCCAGCATGGGTAGGCGGAGCGCAGATACGCAGTATTTT. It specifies CASMGRRSADTQYF.

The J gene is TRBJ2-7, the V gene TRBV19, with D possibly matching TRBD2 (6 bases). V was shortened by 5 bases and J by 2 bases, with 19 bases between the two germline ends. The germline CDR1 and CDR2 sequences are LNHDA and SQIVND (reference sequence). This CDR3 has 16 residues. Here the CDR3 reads CASSSFRDSRTYEQYF. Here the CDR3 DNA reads TGTGCCAGTAGTTCTTTTAGGGACTCGCGCACCTACGAGCAGTACTTC. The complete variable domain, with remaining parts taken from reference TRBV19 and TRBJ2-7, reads DGGITQSPKYLFRKEGQNVTLSCEQNLNHDAMYWYRQDPGQGLRLIYYSQIVNDFQKGDIAEGYSVSREKKESFPLTVTSAQKNPTAFYLCASSSFRDSRTYEQYFGPGTRLTVT.

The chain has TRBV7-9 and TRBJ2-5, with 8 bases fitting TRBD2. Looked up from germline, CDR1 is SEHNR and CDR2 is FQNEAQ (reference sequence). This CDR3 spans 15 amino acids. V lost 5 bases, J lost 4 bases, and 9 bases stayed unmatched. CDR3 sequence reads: CASSGTGTRGETQYF. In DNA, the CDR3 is TGTGCCAGCAGCGGGACTGGGACTAGGGGAGAGACCCAGTACTTC. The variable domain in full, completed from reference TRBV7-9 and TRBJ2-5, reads DTGVSQNPRHKITKRGQNVTFRCDPISEHNRLYWYRQTLGQGPEFLTYFQNEAQLEKSRLLSDRFSAERPKGSFSTLEIQRTEQGDSAMYLCASSGTGTRGETQYFGPGTRLLVL.

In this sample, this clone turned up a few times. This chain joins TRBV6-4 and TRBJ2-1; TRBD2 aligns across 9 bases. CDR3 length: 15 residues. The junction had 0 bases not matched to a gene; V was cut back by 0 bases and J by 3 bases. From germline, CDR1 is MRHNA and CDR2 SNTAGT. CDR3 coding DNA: TGTGCCAGCAGTGACTCACTAGCGGGCTACAATGAGCAGTTCTTC. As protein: CASSDSLAGYNEQFF.

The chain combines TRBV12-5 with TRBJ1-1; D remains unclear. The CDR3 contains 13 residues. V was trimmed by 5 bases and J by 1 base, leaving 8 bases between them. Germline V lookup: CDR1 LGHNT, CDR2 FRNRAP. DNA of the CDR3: TGTGCTAGTGGTGTAGACAAGAACACTGAAGCTTTCTTT. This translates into CASGVDKNTEAFF. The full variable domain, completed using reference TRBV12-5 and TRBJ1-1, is DARVTQTPRHKVTEMGQEVTMRCQPILGHNTVFWYRQTMMQGLELLAYFRNRAPLDDSGMPKDRFSAEMPDATLATLKIQPSEPRDSAVYFCASGVDKNTEAFFGQGTRLTVV.

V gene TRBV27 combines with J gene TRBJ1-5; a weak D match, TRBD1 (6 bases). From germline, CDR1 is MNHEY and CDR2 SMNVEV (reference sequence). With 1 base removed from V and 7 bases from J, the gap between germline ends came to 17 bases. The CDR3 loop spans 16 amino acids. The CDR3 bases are TGTGCCAGCAGTTTATTACCTCCAGGGGATGGACAGCCCCAGCATTTT. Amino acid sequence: CASSLLPPGDGQPQHF.

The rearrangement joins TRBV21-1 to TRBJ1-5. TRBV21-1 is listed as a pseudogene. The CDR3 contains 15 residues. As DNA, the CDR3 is TGTGCCAGCAGCCCCCGAGGGGGGGGCATCGAGCCCCAGCATTTT. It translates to CASSPRGGGIEPQHF.

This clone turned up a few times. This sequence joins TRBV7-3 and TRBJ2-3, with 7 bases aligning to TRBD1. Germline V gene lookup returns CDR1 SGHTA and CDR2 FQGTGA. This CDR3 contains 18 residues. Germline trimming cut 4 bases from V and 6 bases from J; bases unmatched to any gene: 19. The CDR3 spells CASSSTGTVPTPSDTQYF. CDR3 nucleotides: TGTGCCAGCAGCTCCACCGGGACAGTCCCAACACCCTCCGATACGCAGTATTTT.

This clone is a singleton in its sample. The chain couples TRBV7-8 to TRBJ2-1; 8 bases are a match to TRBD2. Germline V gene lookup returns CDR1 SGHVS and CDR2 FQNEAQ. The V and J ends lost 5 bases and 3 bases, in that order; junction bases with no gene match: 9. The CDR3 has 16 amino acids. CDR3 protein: CASSGRSGGHYNEQFF. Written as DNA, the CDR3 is TGTGCCAGCAGCGGGCGGAGCGGGGGACACTACAATGAGCAGTTCTTC.

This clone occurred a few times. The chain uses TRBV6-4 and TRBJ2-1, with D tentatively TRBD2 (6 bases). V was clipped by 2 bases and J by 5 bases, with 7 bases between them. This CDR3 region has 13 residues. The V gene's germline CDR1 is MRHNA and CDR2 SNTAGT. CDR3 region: CASSDAGNNEQFF. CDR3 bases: TGTGCCAGCAGTGACGCGGGGAACAATGAGCAGTTCTTC.

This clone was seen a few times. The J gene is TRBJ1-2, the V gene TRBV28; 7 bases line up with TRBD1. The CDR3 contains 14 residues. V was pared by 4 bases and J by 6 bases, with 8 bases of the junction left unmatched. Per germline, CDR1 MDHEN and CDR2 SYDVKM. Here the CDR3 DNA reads TGTGCCAGCAGTTCCTCGGGAAGGGGGCATGGCTACACCTTC. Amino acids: CASSSSGRGHGYTF.

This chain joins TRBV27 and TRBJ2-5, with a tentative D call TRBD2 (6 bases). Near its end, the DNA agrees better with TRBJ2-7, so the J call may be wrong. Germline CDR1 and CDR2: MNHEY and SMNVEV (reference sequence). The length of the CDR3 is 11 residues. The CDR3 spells CASRGLYEQYF. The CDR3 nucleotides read TGTGCCAGCAGAGGACTATACGAGCAGTACTTC.

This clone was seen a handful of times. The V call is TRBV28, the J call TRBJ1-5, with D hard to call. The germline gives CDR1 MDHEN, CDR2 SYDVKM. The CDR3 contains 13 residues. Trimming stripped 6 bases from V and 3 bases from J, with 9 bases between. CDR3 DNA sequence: TGTGCCAGCAGGTTTGCATCCAATCAGCCCCAGCATTTT. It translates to CASRFASNQPQHF.

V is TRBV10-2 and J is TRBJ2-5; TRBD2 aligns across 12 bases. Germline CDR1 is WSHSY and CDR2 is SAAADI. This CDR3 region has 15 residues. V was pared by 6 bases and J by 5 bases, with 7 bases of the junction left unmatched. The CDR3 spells CASRKGLAGWETQYF. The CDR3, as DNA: TGCGCCAGCAGGAAGGGACTAGCGGGTTGGGAGACCCAGTACTTC.

This CDR3 reads CASSLPRGLWEPQHF. DNA of the CDR3: TGTGCCAGCAGCTTACCACGGGGCCTCTGGGAGCCCCAGCATTTT. The gene calls are TRBV7-3 and TRBJ1-5; D is perhaps TRBD1 (5 bases). This CDR3 region has 15 residues. Germline V CDR1 and CDR2: SGHTA, FQGTGA. Trimming stripped 2 bases from V and 8 bases from J, with 16 bases between.

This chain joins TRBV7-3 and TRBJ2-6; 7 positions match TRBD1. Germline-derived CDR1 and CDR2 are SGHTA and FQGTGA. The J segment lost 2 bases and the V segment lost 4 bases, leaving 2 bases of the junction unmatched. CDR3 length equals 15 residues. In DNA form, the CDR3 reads TGTGCCAGCAGCTACAGGGGTGCTGGGGCCAACGTCCTGACTTTC. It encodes CASSYRGAGANVLTF.

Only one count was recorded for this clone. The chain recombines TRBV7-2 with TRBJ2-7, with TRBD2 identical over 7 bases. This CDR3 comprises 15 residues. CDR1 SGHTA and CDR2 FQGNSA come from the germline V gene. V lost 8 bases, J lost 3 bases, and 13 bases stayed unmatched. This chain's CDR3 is CASRPGLVQDYEQYF. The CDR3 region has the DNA TGTGCCAGCCGTCCCGGACTAGTTCAAGACTACGAGCAGTACTTC.

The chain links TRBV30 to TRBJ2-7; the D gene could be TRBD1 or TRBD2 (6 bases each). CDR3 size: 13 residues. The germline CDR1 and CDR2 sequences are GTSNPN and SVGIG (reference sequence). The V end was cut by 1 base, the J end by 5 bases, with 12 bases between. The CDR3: CAWSARRDNEQYF. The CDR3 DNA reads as TGTGCCTGGAGTGCACGGCGGGACAACGAGCAGTACTTC.

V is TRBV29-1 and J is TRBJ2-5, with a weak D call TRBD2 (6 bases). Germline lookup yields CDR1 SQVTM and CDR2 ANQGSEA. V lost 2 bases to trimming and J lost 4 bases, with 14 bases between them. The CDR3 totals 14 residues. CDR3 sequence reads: CSVENLRGGETQYF. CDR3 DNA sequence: TGCAGCGTTGAAAATCTGCGGGGCGGAGAGACCCAGTACTTC.

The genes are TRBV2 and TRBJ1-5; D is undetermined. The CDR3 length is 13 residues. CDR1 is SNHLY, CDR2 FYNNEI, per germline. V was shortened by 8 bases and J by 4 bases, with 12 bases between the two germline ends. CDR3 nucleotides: TGTGCCAGCGAAGTTGGGGAGAATCAGCCCCAGCATTTT. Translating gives CASEVGENQPQHF.

Here the CDR3 reads CASSPRRLERGGSGNTIYF. The CDR3 DNA sequence: TGTGCCAGCAGCCCTAGGCGACTGGAGAGGGGCGGATCTGGAAACACCATATATTTT. The rearrangement joins TRBV7-8 to TRBJ1-3, with D possibly TRBD1 on 5 matching bases. The CDR3 has 19 residues. In germline, CDR1 is SGHVS, CDR2 FQNEAQ. V gave up 5 bases and J gave up 1 base, with 24 bases separating them.